A selection of T cell receptor beta chains follows, all from one sample in a study of beta chain features in type 1 diabetes. Sequencing was performed with immunoSEQ multiplex PCR; in TCRdb, only in-frame clones are kept and a portion is missing. Among about 160,000 clones listed, 6% to 9% were seen once. The sample comprised central memory CD4+ T cells from blood. The source of these receptors is a man aged 18 to 29 with type 1 diabetes. The CDR3 runs from the conserved cysteine through the conserved F or W. The D gene is left open where the match is weak. Size values are once, few and many counts, or a class for expanded clones, and some rows have none.

cdr3_aa,cdr3_nt,d_call,clone_size,j_call,v_call
CASRNTVLPQDEQYF,TGTGCCAGCAGGAATACTGTACTCCCCCAGGACGAGCAGTACTTC,.,few,TRBJ2-7,TRBV28
CASSPRQGPYNSPLHF,TGTGCCAGCTCACCACGACAGGGGCCCTATAATTCACCCCTCCACTTT,TRBD1,.,TRBJ1-6,TRBV18
CASSLLETQYF,TGTGCCAGCAGCTTACTGGAGACCCAGTACTTC,.,.,TRBJ2-5,TRBV7-2
CASSLAGRAAGELFF,TGTGCCAGCAGCTTAGCCGGGAGGGCGGCCGGGGAGCTGTTTTTT,TRBD2,.,TRBJ2-2,TRBV7-8
CASSVEGATSGDVIKNIQYF,TGTGCCAGCAGCGTAGAGGGAGCGACTAGCGGGGATGTCATCAAAAACATTCAGTACTTC,TRBD2,.,TRBJ2-4,TRBV9
CASSPNTVSDNEQFF,TGTGCCAGCAGTCCCAACACGGTGAGCGACAATGAGCAGTTCTTC,.,.,TRBJ2-1,TRBV27
CATPPGLAGVTDTQYF,TGTGCCACCCCCCCAGGGCTAGCGGGAGTGACAGATACGCAGTATTTT,.,few,TRBJ2-3,TRBV21-1
CASSGPTGVDSPLHF,TGTGCCAGCAGTGGACCAACAGGGGTGGATTCACCCCTCCACTTT,TRBD1,.,TRBJ1-6,TRBV2
CASSGQQGGYTF,TGTGCCAGCAGCGGGCAACAGGGTGGCTACACCTTC,.,few,TRBJ1-2,TRBV6-4
CASQLAGEIYIQYF,TGTGCCAGCCAGTTGGCCGGGGAGATCTACATTCAGTACTTC,.,few,TRBJ2-4,TRBV28
CATSRGLTPDTQYF,TGTGCCACCAGCAGAGGGCTTACCCCAGATACGCAGTATTTT,.,few,TRBJ2-3,TRBV15
CASSPPEGGRANEQFF,TGTGCCAGCAGCCCCCCGGAGGGCGGGAGGGCCAATGAGCAGTTCTTC,TRBD2,few,TRBJ2-1,TRBV7-9
CASSQTDRGSEGEQFF,TGCGCCAGCAGCCAAACCGACAGGGGTTCCGAGGGTGAGCAGTTCTTC,TRBD1,few,TRBJ2-1,TRBV4-3
CASNEAISNTGELFF,TGTGCCAGCAACGAGGCTATTTCGAACACCGGGGAGCTGTTTTTT,.,.,TRBJ2-2,TRBV7-2
CASSYRAGAPYEQYF,TGTGCCAGCAGCTATAGAGCGGGAGCGCCCTACGAGCAGTACTTC,TRBD2,few,TRBJ2-7,TRBV5-6
CASSSYGLAIMETQYF,TGTGCCAGCAGCTCTTACGGACTAGCAATAATGGAGACCCAGTACTTC,TRBD2,.,TRBJ2-5,TRBV5-4
CASSLVSTSSETQYF,TGTGCCAGCAGCTTAGTTTCGACTAGTTCGGAGACCCAGTACTTC,.,.,TRBJ2-5,TRBV7-2
CASSTGTAGTEAFF,TGTGCCAGCAGTACAGGAACCGCTGGCACTGAAGCTTTCTTT,.,few,TRBJ1-1,TRBV28
CASRGDRGSHNEQFF,TGTGCCAGCAGGGGGGACAGGGGGTCCCACAATGAGCAGTTCTTC,TRBD1,.,TRBJ2-1,TRBV2
CASRDRVGEQYF,TGTGCCAGTAGGGACAGGGTAGGCGAGCAGTACTTC,TRBD1,few,TRBJ2-7,TRBV19
CASSLRDREPEQPQHF,TGTGCCAGCAGCCTCCGGGACAGGGAACCAGAACAGCCCCAGCATTTT,TRBD1,.,TRBJ1-5,TRBV7-4
CASSSTAEGAGNTIYF,TGTGCCAGCAGTTCCACAGCTGAGGGGGCTGGAAACACCATATATTTT,.,.,TRBJ1-3,TRBV28
CASSQEMTGLQGHTQYF,TGCGCCAGCAGCCAAGAAATGACGGGACTGCAAGGGCATACGCAGTATTTT,.,.,TRBJ2-3,TRBV4-3
CTRTTSEKPYFYEQYF,TGCACCAGGACGACTAGCGAGAAACCGTACTTCTACGAGCAGTACTTC,.,few,TRBJ2-7,TRBV1
CASSLALAGGNEQFF,TGTGCCAGCAGCTTAGCACTAGCGGGGGGAAATGAGCAGTTCTTC,TRBD2,.,TRBJ2-1,TRBV7-8
CASSGGLNTEAFF,TGTGCCAGCAGCGGCGGATTGAACACTGAAGCTTTCTTT,.,few,TRBJ1-1,TRBV14
CASSILRTGDSGANVLTF,TGTGCCAGTAGTATTTTGCGGACAGGGGACTCTGGGGCCAACGTCCTGACTTTC,TRBD1,.,TRBJ2-6,TRBV19
CASSLDGQGNTEAFF,TGCGCCAGCAGCTTGGATGGACAGGGGAACACTGAAGCTTTCTTT,TRBD1,few,TRBJ1-1,TRBV5-1
CASSEGSTDTQYF,TGCGCCAGCAGCGAGGGTAGCACAGATACGCAGTATTTT,.,few,TRBJ2-3,TRBV5-1
CASRAYPSSGESNEQFF,TGTGCCAGTAGGGCATATCCCTCGTCAGGGGAGTCTAATGAGCAGTTCTTC,.,.,TRBJ2-1,TRBV19
CASSLAMGSNEQYF,TGTGCCAGCAGCCTAGCCATGGGGTCCAACGAGCAGTACTTC,.,.,TRBJ2-7,TRBV5-5
CASSPSSMRGNEQFF,TGCGCCAGCAGCCCTTCTAGCATGCGCGGGAATGAGCAGTTCTTC,.,few,TRBJ2-1,TRBV5-1
CASSSLGTKQETQYF,TGTGCCAGCAGTTCGCTAGGGACAAAGCAAGAGACCCAGTACTTC,.,few,TRBJ2-5,TRBV28
CASSRGTSGDSSYEQYF,TGCGCCAGCAGCAGGGGTACTAGCGGTGATAGCTCCTACGAGCAGTACTTC,TRBD2,.,TRBJ2-7,TRBV5-1
CASSADRGGNQPQHF,TGTGCCAGCAGCGCCGACAGGGGGGGGAATCAGCCCCAGCATTTT,TRBD1,.,TRBJ1-5,TRBV5-8
CASSQQSGTDGYTF,TGCGCCAGCAGCCAACAATCGGGGACTGATGGCTACACCTTC,.,.,TRBJ1-2,TRBV5-1
CATSWGAGGDSDEQFF,TGTGCCACCTCTTGGGGAGCGGGAGGTGATTCCGATGAGCAGTTCTTC,TRBD2,few,TRBJ2-1,TRBV19
CASSTSPTGTGYTF,TGTGCCAGTAGTACGTCCCCGACAGGGACTGGCTACACCTTC,TRBD1,.,TRBJ1-2,TRBV19
CASSALQETQYF,TGTGCCAGCAGTGCCTTACAAGAGACCCAGTACTTC,.,.,TRBJ2-5,TRBV2
CASSQDGTGRGEQYF,TGCGCCAGCAGCCAAGATGGGACAGGGAGGGGCGAGCAGTACTTC,TRBD1,.,TRBJ2-7,TRBV4-3
CASSRDSTYEQYF,TGCGCCAGCAGCAGGGACAGTACCTACGAGCAGTACTTC,TRBD1,.,TRBJ2-7,TRBV5-1
CASSNLGVETQYF,TGCGCCAGCAGCAACCTAGGGGTAGAGACCCAGTACTTC,.,few,TRBJ2-5,TRBV5-1
CASRTSAEAFF,TGTGCCAGCCGGACATCCGCCGAAGCTTTCTTT,.,many,TRBJ1-1,TRBV6-6
CSVTGTANTEAFF,TGCAGCGTTACCGGGACAGCCAACACTGAAGCTTTCTTT,TRBD1,many,TRBJ1-1,TRBV29-1
CASSVDLSVSGNTIYF,TGTGCCAGCAGCGTAGATCTTTCGGTCTCTGGAAACACCATATATTTT,.,.,TRBJ1-3,TRBV9
CASGSAGSGDEQFF,TGTGCCTCTGGGTCCGCGGGATCTGGCGATGAGCAGTTCTTC,.,.,TRBJ2-1,TRBV7-9
CASSFVVGYSEKKLYF,TGTGCCAGCAGTTTCGTCGTTGGCTACTCGGAGAAGAAACTGTACTTC,.,.,TRBJ2-7,TRBV28
CASSYRETGELFF,TGCGCCAGCAGCTACAGAGAAACCGGGGAGCTGTTTTTT,.,few,TRBJ2-2,TRBV5-1
CASTPTGPSNQPQHF,TGTGCCAGTACCCCGACAGGCCCAAGCAATCAGCCCCAGCATTTT,.,few,TRBJ1-5,TRBV19
CASSEYRVESLLHF,TGTGCCAGCAGTGAATACAGGGTGGAGTCCCTCCTCCACTTT,.,.,TRBJ1-6,TRBV6-1
CSVVGRHLTYNEQFF,TGCAGCGTTGTTGGGAGACATTTGACCTACAATGAGCAGTTCTTC,.,few,TRBJ2-1,TRBV29-1